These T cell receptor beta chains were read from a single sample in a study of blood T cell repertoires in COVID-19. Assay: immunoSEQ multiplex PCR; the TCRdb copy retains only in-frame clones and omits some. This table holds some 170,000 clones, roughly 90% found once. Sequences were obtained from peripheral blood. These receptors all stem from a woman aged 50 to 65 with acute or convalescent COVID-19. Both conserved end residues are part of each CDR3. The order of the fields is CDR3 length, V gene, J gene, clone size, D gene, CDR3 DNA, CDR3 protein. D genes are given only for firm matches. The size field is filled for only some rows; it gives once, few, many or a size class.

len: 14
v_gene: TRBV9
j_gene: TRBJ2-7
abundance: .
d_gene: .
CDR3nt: TGTGCCAGCAGCGTGGCGGAAACGCCCTACGAGCAGTACTTC
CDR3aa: CASSVAETPYEQYF

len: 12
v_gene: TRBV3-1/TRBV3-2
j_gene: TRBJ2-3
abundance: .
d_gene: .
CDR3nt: TGTGCCAGCAGCCCGGGGTTGGATACGCAGTATTTT
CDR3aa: CASSPGLDTQYF

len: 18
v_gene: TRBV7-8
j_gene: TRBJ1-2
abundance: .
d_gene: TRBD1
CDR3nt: TGTGCCAGCAGCCCGTTTAGAATAGGGACAGGGGTACTCTATGGCTACACCTTC
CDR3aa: CASSPFRIGTGVLYGYTF

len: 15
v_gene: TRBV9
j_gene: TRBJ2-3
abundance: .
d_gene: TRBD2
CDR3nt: TGTGCCAGCAGCGTAGGGACTAGCGTTACAGATACGCAGTATTTT
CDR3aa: CASSVGTSVTDTQYF

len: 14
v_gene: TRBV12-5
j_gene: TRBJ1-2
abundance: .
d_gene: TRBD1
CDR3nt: TGTGCTAGTGGCACCGGGACAGGGGGCTACGGCTACACCTTC
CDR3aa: CASGTGTGGYGYTF

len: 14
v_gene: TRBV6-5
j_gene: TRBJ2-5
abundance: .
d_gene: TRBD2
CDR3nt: TGTGCCAGCTACGCGGGGGGGCCTCAAGAGACCCAGTACTTC
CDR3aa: CASYAGGPQETQYF

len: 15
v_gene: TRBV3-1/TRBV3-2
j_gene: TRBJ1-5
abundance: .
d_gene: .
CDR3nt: TGTGCCAGCAGCCACTTCACCTATAGCAATCAGCCCCAGCATTTT
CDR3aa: CASSHFTYSNQPQHF

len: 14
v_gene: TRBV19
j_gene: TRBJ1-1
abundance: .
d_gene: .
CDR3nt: TGTGCCAGTAGGCCACAGGGTGTTGACACTGAAGCTTTCTTT
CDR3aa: CASRPQGVDTEAFF

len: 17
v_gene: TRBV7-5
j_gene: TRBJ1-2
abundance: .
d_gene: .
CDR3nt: TGTGTCAGAAGCTTTTCTCCGGCAGGGCGAAACAACTATGGCTACACCTTC
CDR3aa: CVRSFSPAGRNNYGYTF

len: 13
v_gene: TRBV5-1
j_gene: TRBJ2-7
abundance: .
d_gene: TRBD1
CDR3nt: TGCGCCAGCAGCCACCGGGACAGTTACGAGCAGTACTTC
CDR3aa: CASSHRDSYEQYF

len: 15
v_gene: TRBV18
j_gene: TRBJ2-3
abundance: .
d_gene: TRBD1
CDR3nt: TGTGCCAGCTCAGTGACAGGGGAGGGCACAGATACGCAGTATTTT
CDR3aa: CASSVTGEGTDTQYF

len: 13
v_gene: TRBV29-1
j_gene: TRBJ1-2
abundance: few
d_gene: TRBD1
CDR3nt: TGCAGCGTTGGGGACAGGGGGGACTATGGCTACACCTTC
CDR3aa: CSVGDRGDYGYTF

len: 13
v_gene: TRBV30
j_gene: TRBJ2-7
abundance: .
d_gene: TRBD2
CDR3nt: TGTGCCTGGAGTGTGAAGGGAGGGAACGAGCAGTACTTC
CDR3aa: CAWSVKGGNEQYF

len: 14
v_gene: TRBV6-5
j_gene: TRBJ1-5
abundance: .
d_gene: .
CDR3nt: TGTGCCAGCAGCAGAACAGTGGGCAATCAGCCCCAGCATTTT
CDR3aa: CASSRTVGNQPQHF

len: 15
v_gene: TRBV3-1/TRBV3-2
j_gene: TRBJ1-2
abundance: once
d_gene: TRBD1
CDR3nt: TGTGCCAGCAGCCGTAGGGACAGGTCCCACTATGGCTACACCTTC
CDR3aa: CASSRRDRSHYGYTF

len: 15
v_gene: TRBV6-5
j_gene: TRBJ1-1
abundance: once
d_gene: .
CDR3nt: TGTGCCAGCAGCTCCCCTGGGCAGGGCGGCACTGAAGCTTTCTTT
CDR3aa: CASSSPGQGGTEAFF

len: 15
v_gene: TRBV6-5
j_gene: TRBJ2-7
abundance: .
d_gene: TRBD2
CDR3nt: TGTGCCAGCAGTTCGGGAGCGGGGAGGCCGGGAGAGCAGTACTTC
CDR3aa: CASSSGAGRPGEQYF